The 13 T cell receptor beta chains below come from one sample, sequenced in a study of human T cells and chemical hapten exposure. TCRdb ran MiXCR on the RACE reads and lists one entry per CDR3 protein. The sample has under 450,000 distinct CDR3 sequences, nearly 6.5% seen once. Noted time point: patch test 2, 6 weeks after DPC sensitization. Sample treatment: therapeutic diphenylcyclopropenone sensitization with weekly scalp DPC. Material: whole blood, obtained in connection with sensitization to the hapten diphenylcyclopropenone (DPC). These receptors originate from a woman aged 18 to 35 with alopecia areata. Some clones in this sample may be carry-over from other donors' samples.

This clonotype was detected a few times. V and J are TRBV28 and TRBJ2-1, with TRBD2 matching 8 bases. Trimming removed 8 bases from V and 2 bases from J; junction bases left unmatched: 8. Germline lookup yields CDR1 MDHEN and CDR2 SYDVKM. The CDR3 is 15 residues long. CDR3 region: CASSGAGGTYNEQFF. The CDR3 bases are TGTGCCAGCTCAGGGGCGGGGGGAACCTACAATGAGCAGTTCTTC.

This clonotype appeared a few times. The chain employs TRBV6-5 and TRBJ2-1; D might be TRBD2 (7 bases). CDR3 length: 17 amino acids. V lost 0 bases, J lost 8 bases, and 20 bases lay in between. From germline, CDR1 is MNHEY and CDR2 SVGAGI. The DNA for the CDR3 is TGTGCCAGCAGTTACTCGAGAGGGGGGGCCGGCGTTGATGAGCAGTTCTTC. Translating it yields CASSYSRGGAGVDEQFF.

This chain connects TRBV5-6 to TRBJ2-7; D perhaps matches TRBD2 (5 bases). Germline CDR1 and CDR2: SGHDT and YYEEEE. This CDR3 spans 18 amino acids. With 0 bases removed from V and 3 bases from J, the gap between germline ends came to 22 bases. CDR3 protein: CASSLANVGSVAIYEQYF. The CDR3 DNA reads as TGTGCCAGCAGCTTGGCCAACGTTGGATCGGTAGCGATCTACGAGCAGTACTTC. The full variable domain, with the rest looked up from reference TRBV5-6 and TRBJ2-7, is DAGVTQSPTHLIKTRGQQVTLRCSPKSGHDTVSWYQQALGQGPQFIFQYYEEEERQRGNFPDRFSGHQFPNYSSELNVNALLLGDSALYLCASSLANVGSVAIYEQYFGPGTRLTVT.

This clonotype was detected a few times. The chain recombines TRBV10-3 with TRBJ2-7; 8 bases map to TRBD1. V lost 3 bases to trimming and J lost 5 bases; unmatched junction nucleotides: 6. This CDR3 has 14 residues. Germline V gene data show CDR1 as ENHRY and CDR2 as SYGVKD. CDR3 amino acids: CAISEFQGAHEQYF. The CDR3 DNA follows: TGTGCCATCAGTGAATTCCAGGGGGCCCACGAGCAGTACTTC.

This clonotype has just a few counts. The chain is built from TRBV5-6 and TRBJ1-4; a possible D gene is TRBD1 (6 bases). The CDR3 covers 18 residues. Per germline, CDR1 SGHDT and CDR2 YYEEEE. Trimming removed 5 bases at V and 0 bases at J, with 20 bases between. The CDR3 coding sequence is TGTGCCAGCAGACCGGCGGGGGGCGGAATGGCAACTAATGAAAAACTGTTTTTT. It encodes CASRPAGGGMATNEKLFF.

This clonotype has a count of ten or more. This chain connects TRBV20-1 to TRBJ2-7; 8 nucleotides agree with TRBD2. CDR3 length: 14 amino acids. The V gene end was trimmed by 1 base and the J gene end by 3 bases; junction bases not matched to a gene: 5. Germline CDR1 reads DFQATT; CDR2 reads SNEGSKA (reference sequence). Written as DNA, the CDR3 is TGCAGTGCTAGAGCGGACAGCGGGGGCTACGAGCAGTACTTC. Amino acid sequence: CSARADSGGYEQYF.

This chain joins TRBV18 and TRBJ2-1; 7 bases fit TRBD2. The germline V gene encodes CDR1 KGHSH and CDR2 LQKENI. J lost 8 bases, V lost 6 bases, and 10 bases had no gene match. CDR3 length: 14 residues. The CDR3 protein is CASSQRGLNDEQFF. CDR3 DNA sequence: TGTGCCAGCTCCCAGCGGGGATTAAACGATGAGCAGTTCTTC.

This clonotype has at least ten counts. The chain employs TRBV12-3 or TRBV12-4 and TRBJ2-5; 8 positions match TRBD2. After removal of 6 bases from V and 3 bases from J, the junction contained 12 bases not matched to a gene. The CDR3 covers 16 residues. This CDR3 is CASRPTDGGVKETQYF. The CDR3 DNA sequence: TGTGCCAGCAGGCCTACCGACGGGGGGGTAAAAGAGACCCAGTACTTC.

This clonotype was seen more than once but under ten times. The genes are TRBV6-4 and TRBJ2-3, with 8 bases lining up with TRBD2. The CDR3 is 16 amino acids. CDR1 is MRHNA, CDR2 SNTAGT, per germline. Unmatched junction bases numbered 8, after V lost 4 bases and J lost 2 bases. The CDR3 sequence is CASSGGAGAATDTQYF. The CDR3 DNA reads as TGTGCCAGCAGTGGTGGAGCGGGGGCCGCCACAGATACGCAGTATTTT.

This clonotype occurred many times. The chain links TRBV7-2 to TRBJ1-3; TRBD1 aligns across 9 bases. The V segment lost 4 bases and the J segment 1 base; nucleotides outside the gene matches: 11. The CDR3 sequence is 18 residues long. Per the germline V gene, CDR1 is SGHTA and CDR2 is FQGNSA. The DNA of the CDR3 is TGTGCCAGCAGCTCTGTCCCGGGACAGGGACATTCTGGAAACACCATATATTTT. Translated: CASSSVPGQGHSGNTIYF.

This chain links TRBV20-1 with TRBJ2-3; 11 positions agree with TRBD2. CDR1 is DFQATT and CDR2 is SNEGSKA in the germline V gene (reference sequence). Germline trimming cut 5 bases from V and 1 base from J; bases unmatched to any gene: 8. The CDR3 spans 16 residues. As DNA, the CDR3 is TGCAGTGCTCCCCCCAAGACTAGCGGGGGCACAGATACGCAGTATTTT. Amino acid sequence: CSAPPKTSGGTDTQYF.

The rearrangement joins TRBV6-4 to TRBJ2-3; 9 bases are shared with TRBD2. J gave up 2 bases and V 5 bases, and 5 bases lay outside the gene matches. This CDR3 region has 15 residues. Looked up from germline, CDR1 is MRHNA and CDR2 is SNTAGT. The CDR3 loop is CASSTGTSPTDTQYF. CDR3 DNA: TGTGCCAGCAGTACCGGGACTAGCCCCACAGATACGCAGTATTTT.

CDR3: CAIKGKEETQYF. The CDR3 DNA reads TGTGCCATCAAGGGGAAAGAAGAGACCCAGTACTTC. The chain links TRBV10-3 to TRBJ2-5; tentative D call: TRBD1 (5 bases). In germline, CDR1 is ENHRY, CDR2 SYGVKD. Trimming removed 7 bases from V and 3 bases from J, with 9 bases in between. The CDR3 has 12 amino acids.